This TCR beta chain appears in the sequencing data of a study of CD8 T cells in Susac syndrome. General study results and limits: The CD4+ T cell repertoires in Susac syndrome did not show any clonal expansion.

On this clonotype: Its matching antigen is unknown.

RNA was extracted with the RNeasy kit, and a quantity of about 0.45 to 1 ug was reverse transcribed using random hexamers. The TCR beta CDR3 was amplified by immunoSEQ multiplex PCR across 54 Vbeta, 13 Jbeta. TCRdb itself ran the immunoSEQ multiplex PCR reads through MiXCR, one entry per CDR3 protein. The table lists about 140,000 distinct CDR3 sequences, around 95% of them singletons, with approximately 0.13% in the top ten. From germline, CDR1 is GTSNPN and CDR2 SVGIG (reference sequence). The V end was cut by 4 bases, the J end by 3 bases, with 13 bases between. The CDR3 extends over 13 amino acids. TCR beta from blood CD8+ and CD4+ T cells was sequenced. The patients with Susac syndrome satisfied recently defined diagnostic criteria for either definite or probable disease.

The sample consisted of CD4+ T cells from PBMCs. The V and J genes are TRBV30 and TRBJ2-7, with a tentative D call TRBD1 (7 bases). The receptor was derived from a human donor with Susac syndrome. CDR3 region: CAWKWQGGYEQYF. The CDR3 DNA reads TGTGCCTGGAAGTGGCAGGGGGGCTACGAGCAGTACTTC.